Listed below are T cell receptor beta chains from one sample, sequenced in a study of T cells in tuberculosis. Using immunoSEQ multiplex PCR, the repertoire was profiled, and TCRdb retains in-frame clones only, with some absent. The table has tens of thousands of clones, approximately 91% seen once. The sample taken for sequencing was CD1b-GMM tetramer-negative cells sorted from PBMCs. These receptors originate from an adult woman with latent tuberculosis. The CDR3 runs from the conserved cysteine through the conserved F or W. D genes are given only for firm matches. Some rows have no size entry. The others give once, few or many, or a class for an expanded clone.

-	TRBV29-1	TRBD1	TRBJ1-1	CSVAPGTGGTEAFF	TGCAGCGTTGCTCCCGGGACAGGGGGCACTGAAGCTTTCTTT
-	TRBV12-5	-	TRBJ1-2	CASGLPPPGANNYGYTF	TGTGCTAGTGGTTTGCCCCCCCCAGGGGCCAATAACTATGGCTACACCTTC
-	TRBV27	TRBD1	TRBJ2-7	CASSLRQGNYYEQYF	TGTGCCAGCAGCCTCAGACAGGGGAATTACTACGAGCAGTACTTC
-	TRBV7-2	TRBD1	TRBJ1-5	CASSLETGPYQPQHF	TGTGCCAGCAGCTTAGAGACAGGGCCCTATCAGCCCCAGCATTTT
-	TRBV7-6	TRBD2	TRBJ2-7	CASSQGLAGIYEQYF	TGTGCCAGCAGTCAGGGACTAGCGGGAATCTACGAGCAGTACTTC
-	TRBV19	-	TRBJ2-7	CASTALPGTGEQYF	TGTGCCAGTACCGCCCTCCCCGGCACAGGCGAGCAGTACTTC
few	TRBV6-6	-	TRBJ1-6	CASSYSGRIGYSPLHF	TGTGCCAGCAGTTACTCCGGTCGTATCGGGTATTCACCCCTCCACTTT
once	TRBV11-2	TRBD1	TRBJ1-6	CASSVAKGATLPLHF	TGTGCCAGCAGCGTAGCTAAGGGGGCGACGTTACCCCTCCACTTT
-	TRBV19	-	TRBJ2-2	CASSMRRQAASTGELFF	TGTGCCAGTAGTATGCGTCGACAGGCGGCCTCTACCGGGGAGCTGTTTTTT
-	TRBV29-1	TRBD1	TRBJ2-7	CSAGRGRGYEQYF	TGCAGCGCCGGAAGGGGGCGCGGTTACGAGCAGTACTTC
-	TRBV2	TRBD2	TRBJ2-1	CASISTRTSGYNEQFF	TGTGCCAGCATATCGACCAGGACTAGCGGCTACAATGAGCAGTTCTTC
-	TRBV5-1	TRBD2	TRBJ2-1	CASSLEGLAGLYNEQFF	TGCGCCAGCAGCTTGGAGGGACTAGCGGGGTTATACAATGAGCAGTTCTTC
-	TRBV19	TRBD1	TRBJ2-3	CASRGTVADTQYF	TGTGCCAGCCGAGGGACAGTTGCAGATACGCAGTATTTT
-	TRBV6-5	TRBD1	TRBJ1-2	CASSYSGGSYGYTF	TGTGCCAGCAGTTACTCAGGGGGCAGCTATGGCTACACCTTC
-	TRBV19	-	TRBJ2-2	CASIKGRDGELFF	TGTGCCAGTATTAAGGGCAGGGACGGGGAGCTGTTTTTT
-	TRBV27	-	TRBJ1-6	CASSLWASKNSPLHF	TGTGCCAGCAGTTTATGGGCCTCCAAGAATTCACCCCTCCACTTT
-	TRBV11-3	-	TRBJ2-7	CASSLGGGTGPYEQYF	TGTGCCAGCAGCTTAGGGGGCGGGACGGGTCCCTACGAGCAGTACTTC
-	TRBV19	TRBD1	TRBJ1-1	CASSIGGQPRNTEAFF	TGTGCCAGTAGTATCGGGGGACAGCCTCGGAACACTGAAGCTTTCTTT
once	TRBV6-6	-	TRBJ2-2	CASSYGGGELFF	TGTGCCAGCAGTTACGGCGGCGGGGAGCTGTTTTTT
-	TRBV27	TRBD2	TRBJ2-3	CASRRGAGTDTQYF	TGTGCCAGCAGGCGGGGGGCCGGCACAGATACGCAGTATTTT
-	TRBV9	TRBD2	TRBJ2-5	CASSVGPGGFEETQYF	TGTGCCAGCAGCGTAGGCCCGGGGGGTTTTGAAGAGACCCAGTACTTC
-	TRBV28	TRBD1	TRBJ1-6	CASSPNRGVGSPLHF	TGTGCCAGCAGTCCGAACAGGGGAGTGGGTTCACCCCTCCACTTT
-	TRBV7-2	-	TRBJ1-1	CASSLGQRGKAFF	TGTGCCAGCAGCTTAGGGCAACGGGGGAAAGCTTTCTTT
few	TRBV4-1	-	TRBJ1-4	CASTLGGRNEKLFF	TGCGCCAGCACCTTGGGGGGACGAAATGAAAAACTGTTTTTT
-	TRBV11-2	TRBD1	TRBJ1-4	CASSFAGQGYATNEKLFF	TGTGCCAGCAGCTTCGCGGGACAGGGGTATGCAACTAATGAAAAACTGTTTTTT
-	TRBV14	TRBD2	TRBJ2-5	CASSPLAGGQETQYF	TGTGCCAGCAGCCCCTTAGCGGGAGGCCAAGAGACCCAGTACTTC
-	TRBV28	TRBD1	TRBJ1-3	CASSLIEYRGQGNTIYF	TGTGCCAGCAGTTTAATAGAGTACAGGGGGCAAGGAAACACCATATATTTT
-	TRBV6-1	-	TRBJ1-1	CASSEGGVSTEAFF	TGTGCCAGCAGTGAAGGCGGAGTGAGCACTGAAGCTTTCTTT
-	TRBV6-5	-	TRBJ1-1	CASSYAGEAFF	TGTGCCAGCAGTTACGCCGGGGAAGCTTTCTTT
-	TRBV11-2	-	TRBJ2-1	CASSLRASETRNEQFF	TGTGCCAGCAGCTTACGCGCTAGCGAGACCCGGAATGAGCAGTTCTTC
-	TRBV6-6	TRBD1	TRBJ1-1	CASSYGTGRFTEAFF	TGTGCCAGCAGTTACGGGACAGGGCGTTTCACTGAAGCTTTCTTT
-	TRBV19	-	TRBJ2-3	CASSKGGLAMLPDTQYF	TGTGCCAGTAGTAAGGGGGGGCTAGCAATGTTGCCAGATACGCAGTATTTT
-	TRBV19	-	TRBJ2-1	CASSNRVNEQFF	TGTGCCAGTAGTAACAGGGTTAATGAGCAGTTCTTC
-	TRBV4-2	-	TRBJ2-7	CASSQGLKFEQYF	TGTGCCAGCAGCCAAGGGCTGAAGTTCGAGCAGTACTTC
-	TRBV6-1	TRBD1	TRBJ2-1	CATFQGGLEQFF	TGTGCCACCTTTCAAGGGGGCCTTGAGCAGTTCTTC
once	TRBV6-5	TRBD1	TRBJ1-2	CASSWDRSNYGYTF	TGTGCCAGCAGTTGGGACAGGAGTAACTATGGCTACACCTTC
-	TRBV25-1	TRBD1	TRBJ2-2	CASRGQYPNTGELFF	TGTGCCAGCAGGGGACAGTATCCAAACACCGGGGAGCTGTTTTTT
-	TRBV18	-	TRBJ1-3	CASSPVSGTGNTIYF	TGTGCCAGCTCACCAGTTTCAGGGACTGGAAACACCATATATTTT
-	TRBV14	-	TRBJ2-2	CASSPSDGFTGELFF	TGTGCCAGCAGCCCAAGCGACGGGTTCACCGGGGAGCTGTTTTTT
-	TRBV4-1	-	TRBJ2-7	CASSQDPNNYEQYF	TGCGCCAGCAGCCAAGATCCGAACAACTACGAGCAGTACTTC
-	TRBV7-7	-	TRBJ2-2	CASSPPSKNSTRLGELFF	TGTGCTAGCAGCCCCCCCTCTAAAAATAGCACGCGGTTAGGGGAGCTGTTTTTT
-	TRBV5-1	TRBD1	TRBJ2-1	CASSKTGTEYNEQFF	TGCGCCAGCAGCAAGACCGGGACAGAGTACAATGAGCAGTTCTTC
-	TRBV6-1	-	TRBJ1-3	CASREPRSSGNTIYF	TGTGCCAGCAGAGAGCCGAGGAGCTCTGGAAACACCATATATTTT
few	TRBV5-1	-	TRBJ1-4	CASSLKGKLFF	TGCGCCAGCAGCTTGAAGGGGAAACTGTTTTTT
-	TRBV5-1	-	TRBJ2-3	CASSLAGGDTQYF	TGCGCCAGCAGCTTGGCCGGCGGAGATACGCAGTATTTT
-	TRBV28	TRBD1	TRBJ2-6	CASNLQGAGANVLTF	TGTGCCAGCAATCTACAGGGGGCTGGGGCCAACGTCCTGACTTTC
-	TRBV19	TRBD1	TRBJ1-2	CASSPHSGTGGGYTF	TGTGCCAGTAGTCCCCACTCCGGGACAGGAGGTGGCTACACCTTC
-	TRBV5-4	TRBD2	TRBJ2-1	CASSRVTSGGGNEQFF	TGTGCCAGCAGCCGGGTGACTAGCGGGGGGGGGAATGAGCAGTTCTTC
-	TRBV5-1	-	TRBJ1-1	CASSNVGGGRSEAFF	TGCGCCAGCTCAAACGTAGGGGGGGGACGGTCAGAAGCTTTCTTT
once	TRBV7-9	TRBD1	TRBJ2-7	CASSLKRGGTGSNEQYF	TGTGCCAGCAGCTTAAAGCGAGGGGGCACGGGGTCCAACGAGCAGTACTTC
-	TRBV19	TRBD1	TRBJ1-2	CASSMPYTGENGYTF	TGTGCCAGTAGTATGCCATATACAGGGGAAAATGGCTACACCTTC
-	TRBV6-6	TRBD1	TRBJ2-5	CASRRDRASQETQYF	TGTGCCAGCAGGCGGGACAGGGCGTCCCAAGAGACCCAGTACTTC
-	TRBV9	TRBD1	TRBJ1-2	CASSLTRQGHYGYTF	TGTGCCAGCAGCCTTACGAGACAGGGACACTATGGCTACACCTTC
-	TRBV5-1	TRBD1	TRBJ2-1	CASGTGGLSYNEQFF	TGCGCCAGCGGGACAGGGGGCCTTTCCTACAATGAGCAGTTCTTC
-	TRBV4-3	-	TRBJ2-3	CASSHVGGDTQYF	TGCGCCAGCAGCCATGTTGGCGGCGATACGCAGTATTTT